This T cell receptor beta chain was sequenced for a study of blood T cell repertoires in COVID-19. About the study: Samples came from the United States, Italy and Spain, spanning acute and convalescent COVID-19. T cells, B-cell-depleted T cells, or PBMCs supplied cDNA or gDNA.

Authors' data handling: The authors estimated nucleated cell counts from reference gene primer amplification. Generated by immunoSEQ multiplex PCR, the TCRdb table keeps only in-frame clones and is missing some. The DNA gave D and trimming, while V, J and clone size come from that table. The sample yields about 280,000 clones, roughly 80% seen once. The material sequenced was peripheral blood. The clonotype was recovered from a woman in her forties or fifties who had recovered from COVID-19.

This chain's CDR3 is CASSIGWRGRSGANVLTF. CDR3 coding DNA: TGTGCCAGTAGTATAGGCTGGCGGGGGCGCTCTGGGGCCAACGTCCTGACTTTC. The J gene is TRBJ2-6, the V gene TRBV19, with D maybe TRBD2 (7 bases). The CDR3 runs 18 residues. CDR1 and CDR2 (germline): LNHDA, SQIVND (reference sequence). V was clipped by 1 base and J by 0 bases, with 13 bases between them. Drawing the rest from reference TRBV19 and TRBJ2-6, the complete variable domain is DGGITQSPKYLFRKEGQNVTLSCEQNLNHDAMYWYRQDPGQGLRLIYYSQIVNDFQKGDIAEGYSVSREKKESFPLTVTSAQKNPTAFYLCASSIGWRGRSGANVLTFGAGSRLTVL.